A selection of T cell receptor beta chains follows, all from one sample in a study of blood T cells in healthy people across ages. TCRdb re-called the 5' RACE reads through MiXCR, storing one row per CDR3 protein. The table has 800,000 to 950,000 distinct CDR3 sequences, about 27% seen once. This sample was also put to use in a study of T cells of mothers and their children.

The specimen was blood. Receptors originate from a middle-aged woman in good health. CDR3s include the opening cysteine and the closing phenylalanine or tryptophan. Fields, in order: D gene, V gene, J gene, clone size, CDR3 length, CDR3 protein, CDR3 DNA. The D gene is left open where the match is weak. Not all rows give a size; the values are once, few, many and, for expanded clones, a class.

d_call: .; v_call: TRBV10-3; j_call: TRBJ2-3; clone_size: few; cdr3_length: 14; cdr3_aa: CAISEGVETGSQYF; cdr3_nt: TGTGCCATCAGTGAGGGGGTGGAAACAGGTTCGCAGTATTTT
d_call: .; v_call: TRBV19; j_call: TRBJ2-4; clone_size: many; cdr3_length: 15; cdr3_aa: CASSDGAVAKNIQYF; cdr3_nt: TGTGCCAGTAGTGACGGGGCGGTAGCCAAAAACATTCAGTACTTC
d_call: TRBD2; v_call: TRBV7-3; j_call: TRBJ2-3; clone_size: .; cdr3_length: 16; cdr3_aa: CASSQHGLAITDTQYF; cdr3_nt: TGTGCCAGCAGCCAGCACGGACTAGCAATAACAGATACGCAGTATTTT
d_call: .; v_call: TRBV7-9; j_call: TRBJ2-2; clone_size: few; cdr3_length: 18; cdr3_aa: CASTLWGALGKNTGELFF; cdr3_nt: TGTGCCAGCACCCTGTGGGGCGCCTTGGGAAAGAACACCGGGGAGCTGTTTTTT
d_call: TRBD1; v_call: TRBV20-1; j_call: TRBJ2-7; clone_size: many; cdr3_length: 13; cdr3_aa: CSATDRGEYEQYF; cdr3_nt: TGCAGTGCTACCGACAGGGGAGAATACGAGCAGTACTTC
d_call: .; v_call: TRBV28; j_call: TRBJ1-2; clone_size: few; cdr3_length: 14; cdr3_aa: CASSTGTILYGYTF; cdr3_nt: TGTGCCAGCAGTACGGGGACGATCCTCTATGGCTACACCTTC
d_call: .; v_call: TRBV20-1; j_call: TRBJ2-3; clone_size: few; cdr3_length: 13; cdr3_aa: CSASGELADTQYF; cdr3_nt: TGCAGTGCTAGTGGTGAATTGGCAGATACGCAGTATTTT
d_call: TRBD1; v_call: TRBV28; j_call: TRBJ1-2; clone_size: many; cdr3_length: 15; cdr3_aa: CASSLQGGVNYGYTF; cdr3_nt: TGTGCCAGCAGTTTACAGGGGGGAGTAAACTATGGCTACACCTTC
d_call: .; v_call: TRBV12-3/TRBV12-4; j_call: TRBJ1-5; clone_size: .; cdr3_length: 15; cdr3_aa: CTSSRSGPVGQPQHF; cdr3_nt: TGTACCAGCAGTCGATCTGGCCCGGTGGGTCAGCCCCAGCATTTT
d_call: TRBD1; v_call: TRBV28; j_call: TRBJ2-7; clone_size: .; cdr3_length: 15; cdr3_aa: CASSTTGEGIYEQYF; cdr3_nt: TGTGCCAGCAGTACGACAGGGGAAGGAATTTACGAGCAGTACTTC